A single sample gave rise to the 12 T cell receptor beta chains below, sequenced in a study of OX40 agonist ivuxolimab in advanced cancers. Clones were sequenced by immunoSEQ multiplex PCR, and TCRdb holds only the in-frame ones, with some missing. The sample lists nearly 80,000 clones; roughly 91% were seen once. The sample here was CD4+ or CD8+ T cells sorted from blood, taken in a trial of the OX40 agonist ivuxolimab. These receptors all stem from an adult with an advanced solid tumor such as melanoma, head and neck, liver or kidney cancer.

This clone appeared a single time. The gene calls are TRBV6-6 and TRBJ1-5; D gene ambiguous. The germline V gene has CDR1 MNHNY and CDR2 SVGAGI (reference sequence). CDR3 size: 12 residues. The V end was cut by 9 bases, the J end by 2 bases, with 8 bases between. The CDR3 reads CASHLGNQPQHF. The CDR3 DNA follows: TGTGCCAGTCATCTGGGCAATCAGCCCCAGCATTTT.

The V call is TRBV19, the J call TRBJ1-5, with a weak D call TRBD1 (6 bases). The CDR3 contains 14 residues. Between the trimmed V and J ends, which lost 7 bases and 3 bases, there was a span of 13 bases. CDR1 is LNHDA, CDR2 SQIVND, per germline (reference sequence). The CDR3 DNA reads as TGTGCCAGTACCATGGGGGCCCACAATCAGCCCCAGCATTTT. This codes for CASTMGAHNQPQHF.

This chain uses TRBV19 with TRBJ2-5; D is unclear. This CDR3 spans 14 amino acids. V gave up 3 bases and J gave up 5 bases, with 13 bases separating them. Germline V gene data show CDR1 as LNHDA and CDR2 as SQIVND (reference sequence). This chain's CDR3 is CASSMAWPPETQYF. CDR3 nucleotide sequence: TGTGCCAGTAGTATGGCCTGGCCCCCGGAGACCCAGTACTTC.

The J gene is TRBJ1-1, the V gene TRBV7-8; TRBD1 might be the D (5 bases). This CDR3 has 13 amino acids. Germline lookup yields CDR1 SGHVS and CDR2 FQNEAQ. The V and J ends lost 1 base and 3 bases respectively, with 6 bases between them. DNA for the CDR3: TGTGCCAGCAGCTTAGTAGGGGACACTGAAGCTTTCTTT. Protein sequence: CASSLVGDTEAFF.

The chain combines TRBV27 with TRBJ1-4; a weak D match, TRBD1 (5 bases). Germline V gene data show CDR1 as MNHEY and CDR2 as SMNVEV (reference sequence). V lost 1 base to trimming and J lost 7 bases, with 16 bases between them. The CDR3 consists of 16 residues. DNA of the CDR3: TGTGCCAGCAGTTTATATAGCGGGGGGGGAAGTGAAAAACTGTTTTTT. Amino acids: CASSLYSGGGSEKLFF.

This chain connects TRBV28 to TRBJ2-3; 10 positions match TRBD1. Germline-derived CDR1 and CDR2 are MDHEN and SYDVKM. Trimming cost V 5 bases and J 4 bases; bases outside gene matches: 6. The CDR3 has 15 residues. The CDR3 here is CASSVGTGVPDTQYF. Here the CDR3 DNA reads TGTGCCAGCAGTGTAGGGACAGGGGTCCCAGATACGCAGTATTTT.

The chain uses TRBV6-5 and TRBJ2-5, with a tentative D call TRBD1 (5 bases). This CDR3 region has 15 residues. Germline lookup yields CDR1 MNHEY and CDR2 SVGAGI. V was cut by 4 bases and J by 1 base, with 13 bases left in between. The CDR3 reads CASSSRGHPQETQYF. The CDR3, as DNA: TGTGCCAGCAGTTCCCGAGGACACCCCCAAGAGACCCAGTACTTC.

This clone was seen once. The gene calls are TRBV9 and TRBJ2-1; D may correspond to TRBD1 or TRBD2 (5 bases each). V was pared by 3 bases and J by 9 bases, with 16 bases between. Germline V gene sequence: CDR1 SGDLS, CDR2 YYNGEE. The CDR3 runs 14 residues. CDR3 sequence reads: CASSAGTPRGEQFF. CDR3 coding DNA: TGTGCCAGCAGCGCAGGGACGCCTCGAGGTGAGCAGTTCTTC.

V and J are TRBV11-1 and TRBJ1-1, with 8 positions matching TRBD1. The CDR3 contains 13 residues. Germline V CDR1 and CDR2: SGHAT, FQDESV (reference sequence). J was trimmed by 8 bases and V by 5 bases; bases with no gene match: 7. CDR3 sequence: CASSPGQDREAFF. CDR3 DNA: TGTGCCAGCAGCCCGGGACAGGACAGGGAAGCTTTCTTT.

The rearrangement joins TRBV19 to TRBJ1-5; a weak D match, TRBD1 (6 bases). Germline V lookup: CDR1 LNHDA, CDR2 SQIVND (reference sequence). Between the trimmed V and J ends, which lost 4 bases and 3 bases, there was a span of 13 bases. The CDR3 has 15 residues. The CDR3 protein is CASSRTAPANQPQHF. For the CDR3, the DNA is TGTGCCAGTAGTAGGACAGCGCCGGCCAATCAGCCCCAGCATTTT. The whole variable domain, remainder taken from reference TRBV19 and TRBJ1-5, is DGGITQSPKYLFRKEGQNVTLSCEQNLNHDAMYWYRQDPGQGLRLIYYSQIVNDFQKGDIAEGYSVSREKKESFPLTVTSAQKNPTAFYLCASSRTAPANQPQHFGDGTRLSIL.

The chain recombines TRBV6-1 with TRBJ1-5; D may be TRBD1 (5 bases). The germline V gene encodes CDR1 MNHNS and CDR2 SASEGT. The CDR3 extends over 14 amino acids. Trimming cost V 4 bases and J 3 bases, with 10 bases left between them. CDR3 nucleotide sequence: TGTGCCAGCAGTGTCGACAGCCCCAATCAGCCCCAGCATTTT. Its protein product is CASSVDSPNQPQHF.

The chain uses TRBV30 and TRBJ1-6, with a tentative D call TRBD1 (5 bases). Germline values: CDR1 GTSNPN, CDR2 SVGIG (reference sequence). The CDR3 has 13 amino acids. Trimming pared 2 bases from V and 8 bases from J, leaving 10 bases between. This CDR3 is CAWSRQGDSPLHF. In nucleotides, the CDR3 is TGTGCCTGGAGTCGGCAGGGAGATTCACCCCTCCACTTT.